What follows are 7 T cell receptor beta chains derived from one specimen sequenced in a study of blood T cells in healthy people across ages. The second PCR ran roughly 6 to 11 cycles with a sample-barcoded 5' primer and J-beta primers. MiXCR was run by TCRdb on the 5' RACE reads, yielding one entry per CDR3 protein. The table includes about 2 million distinct CDR3 sequences, about 50% detected once. The specimen sequenced was blood. The receptors were gathered from a woman aged 40 to 49 in good health.

This clonotype has a count of ten or more. DNA of the CDR3: TGTGCCAGCAGCCACCCGGGGGATACGCAGTATTTT. It specifies CASSHPGDTQYF. This chain uses TRBV4-2 with TRBJ2-3; D may be TRBD2 (5 bases). The CDR3 is 12 residues long. The V gene's germline CDR1 is LGHNA and CDR2 YNFKEQ. V lost 3 bases, J lost 6 bases, and 7 bases lay in between.

Details on this clonotype: This may come from a read error, since a much larger clone is one base off. The CDR3 region is CAFCRSGGLETQYF. DNA for the CDR3: TGTGCCTTCTGCCGGTCAGGGGGTCTGGAGACCCAGTACTTC. This chain joins TRBV28 and TRBJ2-5; 7 positions agree with TRBD1. Germline-derived CDR1 and CDR2 are MDHEN and SYDVKM. The ends lost 11 bases at V and 5 bases at J; junction bases unmatched: 14. The CDR3 has 14 amino acids.

Only a few counts were recorded for this clonotype. This chain links TRBV15 with TRBJ2-7, with TRBD1 identical over 9 bases. This CDR3 is 13 amino acids long. J was trimmed by 3 bases and V by 8 bases; bases with no gene match: 5. From germline, CDR1 is LNHNV and CDR2 YYDKDF (reference sequence). CDR3 coding DNA: TGTGCCACCGGGGAGGACAGGGGCTACGAGCAGTACTTC. Protein sequence: CATGEDRGYEQYF.

This clonotype was counted a single time. The rearrangement joins TRBV7-2 to TRBJ1-6; a weak D match, TRBD1 (6 bases). CDR1 SGHTA and CDR2 FQGNSA come from the germline V gene. This CDR3 comprises 17 residues. V lost 3 bases and J 5 bases, leaving 17 bases between the germline ends. This CDR3 reads CASSFSGGRINNSPLHF. DNA for the CDR3: TGTGCCAGCAGCTTCTCTGGGGGGCGCATCAATAATTCACCCCTCCACTTT.

This clonotype occurred once. V gene TRBV7-2 combines with J gene TRBJ1-2, with D hard to call. This CDR3 comprises 13 residues. V lost 1 base and J 7 bases, leaving 10 bases between the germline ends. Germline V gene data show CDR1 as SGHTA and CDR2 as FQGNSA. The CDR3 DNA reads TGTGCCAGCAGCTTAGGTAGGGCACGTGGCTACACCTTC. Translating it yields CASSLGRARGYTF. Complete variable domain (other parts from reference TRBV7-2 and TRBJ1-2): GAGVSQSPSNKVTEKGKDVELRCDPISGHTALYWYRQSLGQGLEFLIYFQGNSAPDKSGLPSDRFSAERTGGSVSTLTIQRTQQEDSAVYLCASSLGRARGYTFGSGTRLTVV.

This clonotype was picked up a small number of times. This sequence joins TRBV5-6 and TRBJ2-3; the D is unclear. CDR1 and CDR2 from the germline V gene are SGHDT and YYEEEE. Trimming shortened V by 5 bases and J by 2 bases, and 12 bases separated the two germline ends. The CDR3 totals 14 residues. For the CDR3, the DNA is TGTGCCAGCAGTCTTCGTGGGAACACAGATACGCAGTATTTT. Its protein is CASSLRGNTDTQYF.

This clonotype was seen many times. The chain is built from TRBV29-1 and TRBJ1-5; the D is unclear. From germline, CDR1 is SQVTM and CDR2 ANQGSEA. The ends were cut back, 3 bases at V and 11 bases at J, with 17 bases in the middle. CDR3 length equals 13 residues. In DNA, the CDR3 is TGCAGCGTTGAGTCGGTGGAAACGGGAGCCCAGCATTTT. Translation: CSVESVETGAQHF.